This T cell receptor beta chain derives from a study of T cell repertoires in cytomegalovirus infection. Looking at the study overall: Signatures in public TCR beta sequences pointed to both CMV infection and matching HLA type. Study-wide points: Individuals carrying CMV plus the relevant HLA were identified by cumulative frequency of public TCR beta families. The study found HLA-C-restricted CMV-specific TCR beta clonotypes dominating the ex vivo response.

TCRdb reanalysed the reads using MiXCR and keeps one entry per CDR3 protein. The sample has around 490,000 distinct CDR3 sequences; 26% are singletons. This clonotype was found a few times. What it recognizes is unknown. This CDR3 is 15 amino acids long. The V segment lost 5 bases and the J segment 3 bases; nucleotides outside the gene matches: 4. Germline lookup yields CDR1 MNHNS and CDR2 SASEGT. V is TRBV6-1 and J is TRBJ2-1; 10 nucleotides line up with TRBD2. The sequencing input was PBMCs. The clonotype originates from a human donor in good health (CMV status not recorded). Some clones in this sample may be carry-over from other donors' samples. CDR3 sequence reads: CASSFTSGIYNEQFF. The DNA for the CDR3 is TGTGCCAGCAGTTTCACTAGCGGGATCTACAATGAGCAGTTCTTC.